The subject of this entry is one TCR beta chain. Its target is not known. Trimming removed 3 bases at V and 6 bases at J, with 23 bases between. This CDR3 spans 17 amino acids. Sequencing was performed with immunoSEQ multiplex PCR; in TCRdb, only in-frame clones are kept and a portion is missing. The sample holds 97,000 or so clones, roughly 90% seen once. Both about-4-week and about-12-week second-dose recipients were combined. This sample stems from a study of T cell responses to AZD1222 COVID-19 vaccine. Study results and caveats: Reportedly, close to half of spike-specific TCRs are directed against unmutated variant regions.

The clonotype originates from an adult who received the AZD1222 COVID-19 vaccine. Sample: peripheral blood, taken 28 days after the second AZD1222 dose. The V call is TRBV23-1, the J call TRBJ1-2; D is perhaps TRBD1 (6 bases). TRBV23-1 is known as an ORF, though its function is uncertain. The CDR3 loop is CASSHPQPGALGDGYTF. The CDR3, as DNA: TGCGCCAGCAGTCACCCCCAGCCGGGGGCGCTAGGAGATGGCTACACCTTC.